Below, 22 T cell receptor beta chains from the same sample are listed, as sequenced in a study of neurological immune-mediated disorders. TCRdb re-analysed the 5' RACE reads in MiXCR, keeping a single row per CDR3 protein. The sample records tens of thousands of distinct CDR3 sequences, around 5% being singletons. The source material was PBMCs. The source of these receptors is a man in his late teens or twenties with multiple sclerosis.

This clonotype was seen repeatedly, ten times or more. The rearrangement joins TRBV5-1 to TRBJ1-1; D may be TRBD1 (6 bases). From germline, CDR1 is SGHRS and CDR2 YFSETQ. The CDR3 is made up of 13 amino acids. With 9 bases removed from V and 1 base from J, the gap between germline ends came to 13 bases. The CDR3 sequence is CATATGRNTEAFF. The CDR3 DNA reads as TGCGCCACTGCCACAGGGAGGAACACTGAAGCTTTCTTT.

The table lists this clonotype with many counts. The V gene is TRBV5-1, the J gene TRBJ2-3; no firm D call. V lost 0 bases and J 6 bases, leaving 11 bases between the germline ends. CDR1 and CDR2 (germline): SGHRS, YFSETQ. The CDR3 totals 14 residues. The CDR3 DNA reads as TGCGCCAGCAGCTTGGGGGGTATTGAGGATACGCAGTATTTT. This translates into CASSLGGIEDTQYF.

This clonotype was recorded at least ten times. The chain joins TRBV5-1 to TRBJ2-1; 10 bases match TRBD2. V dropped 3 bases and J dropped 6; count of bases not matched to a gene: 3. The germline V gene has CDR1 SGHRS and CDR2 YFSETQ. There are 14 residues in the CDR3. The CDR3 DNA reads TGCGCCAGCAGCTACGGACTAGCGGTCAATGAGCAGTTCTTC. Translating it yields CASSYGLAVNEQFF.

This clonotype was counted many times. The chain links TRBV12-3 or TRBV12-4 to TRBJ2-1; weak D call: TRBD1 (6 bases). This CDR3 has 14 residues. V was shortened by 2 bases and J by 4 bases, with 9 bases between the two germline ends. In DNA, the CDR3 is TGTGCCAGCAGTTTAAGGACAGTTTACAATGAGCAGTTCTTC. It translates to CASSLRTVYNEQFF.

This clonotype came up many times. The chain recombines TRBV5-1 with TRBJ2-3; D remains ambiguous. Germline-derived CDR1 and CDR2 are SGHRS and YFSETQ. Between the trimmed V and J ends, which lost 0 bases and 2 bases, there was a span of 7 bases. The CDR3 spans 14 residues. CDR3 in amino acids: CASSLDEPTDTQYF. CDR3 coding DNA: TGCGCCAGCAGCTTGGATGAGCCCACAGATACGCAGTATTTT.

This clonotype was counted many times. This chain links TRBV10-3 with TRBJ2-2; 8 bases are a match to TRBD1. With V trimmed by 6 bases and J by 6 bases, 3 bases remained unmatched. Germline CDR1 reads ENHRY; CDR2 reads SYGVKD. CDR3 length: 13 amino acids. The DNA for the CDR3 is TGTGCCATCAGGGACAGGGAACCCGGGGAGCTGTTTTTT. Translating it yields CAIRDREPGELFF.

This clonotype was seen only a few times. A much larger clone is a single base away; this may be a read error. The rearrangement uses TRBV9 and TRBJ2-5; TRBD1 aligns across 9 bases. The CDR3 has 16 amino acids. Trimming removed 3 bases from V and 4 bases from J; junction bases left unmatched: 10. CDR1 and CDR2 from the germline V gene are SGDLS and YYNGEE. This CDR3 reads CASSGPGQGTGETQYF. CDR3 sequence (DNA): TGTGCCAGCAGCGGCCCCGGACAGGGGACGGGAGAGACCCAGTACTTC.

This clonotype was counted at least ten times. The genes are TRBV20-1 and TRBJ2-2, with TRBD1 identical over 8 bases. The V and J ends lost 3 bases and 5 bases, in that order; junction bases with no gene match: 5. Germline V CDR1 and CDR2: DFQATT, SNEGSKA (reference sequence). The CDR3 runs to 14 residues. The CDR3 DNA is TGCAGTGCTAGGGACAGGGTTGAAACCGGGGAGCTGTTTTTT. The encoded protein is CSARDRVETGELFF.

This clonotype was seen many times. CDR3 coding DNA: TGTGCCACCAGCAGAGAGGTACAGGGGGCTAGGGCCCTCCACTTT. Translated: CATSREVQGARALHF. The chain combines TRBV15 with TRBJ1-6; 9 bases line up with TRBD1. V was pared by 0 bases and J by 14 bases, with 8 bases of the junction left unmatched. This CDR3 comprises 15 residues. Per germline, CDR1 LNHNV and CDR2 YYDKDF (reference sequence).

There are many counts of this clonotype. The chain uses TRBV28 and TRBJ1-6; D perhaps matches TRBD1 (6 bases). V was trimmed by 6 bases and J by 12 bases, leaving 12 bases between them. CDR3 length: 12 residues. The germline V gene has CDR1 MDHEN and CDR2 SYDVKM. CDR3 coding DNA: TGTGCCAGCAGCCTACTCAGGGGACCCCTCCACTTT. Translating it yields CASSLLRGPLHF.

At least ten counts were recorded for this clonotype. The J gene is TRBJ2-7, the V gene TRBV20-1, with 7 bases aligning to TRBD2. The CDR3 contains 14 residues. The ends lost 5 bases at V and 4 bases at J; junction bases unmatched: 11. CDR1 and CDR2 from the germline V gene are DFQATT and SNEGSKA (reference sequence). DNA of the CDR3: TGCAGTGCTTCTCCCCCGGGGGGAGGTTACGAGCAGTACTTC. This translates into CSASPPGGGYEQYF.

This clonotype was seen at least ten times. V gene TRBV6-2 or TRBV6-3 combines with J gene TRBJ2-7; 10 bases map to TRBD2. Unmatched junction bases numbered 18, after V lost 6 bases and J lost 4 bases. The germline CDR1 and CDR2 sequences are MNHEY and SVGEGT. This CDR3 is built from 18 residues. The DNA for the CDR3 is TGTGCCAGCAGCTCCTACCGCCGGCTAGCGGGAGCTGGGTACGAGCAGTACTTC. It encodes CASSSYRRLAGAGYEQYF.

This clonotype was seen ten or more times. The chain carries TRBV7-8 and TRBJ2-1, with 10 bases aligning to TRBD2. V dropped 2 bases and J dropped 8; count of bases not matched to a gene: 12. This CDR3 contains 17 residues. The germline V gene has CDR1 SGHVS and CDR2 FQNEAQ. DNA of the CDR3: TGTGCCAGCAGCTTACCGGTGGCTAGCGGGAGTACCCATGAGCAGTTCTTC. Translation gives CASSLPVASGSTHEQFF.

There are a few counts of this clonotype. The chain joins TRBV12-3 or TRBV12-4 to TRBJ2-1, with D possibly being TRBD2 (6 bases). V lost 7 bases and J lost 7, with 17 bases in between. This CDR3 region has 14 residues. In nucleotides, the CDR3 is TGTGCCAGCACCGCCGGGACTGATAGAAATGAGCAGTTCTTC. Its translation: CASTAGTDRNEQFF.

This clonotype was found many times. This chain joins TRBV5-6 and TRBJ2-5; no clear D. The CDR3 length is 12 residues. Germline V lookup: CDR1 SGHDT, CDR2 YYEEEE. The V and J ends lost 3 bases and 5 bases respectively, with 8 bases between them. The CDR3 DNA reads TGTGCCAGCAGCTCACATCGCGAGACCCAGTACTTC. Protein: CASSSHRETQYF.

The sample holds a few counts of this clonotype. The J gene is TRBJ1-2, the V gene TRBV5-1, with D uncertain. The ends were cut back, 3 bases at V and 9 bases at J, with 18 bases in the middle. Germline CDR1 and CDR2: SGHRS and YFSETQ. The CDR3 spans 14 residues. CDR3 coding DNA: TGCGCCAGCAGCTACCCTGGCAGAAACCGGAGCTACACCTTC. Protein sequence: CASSYPGRNRSYTF.

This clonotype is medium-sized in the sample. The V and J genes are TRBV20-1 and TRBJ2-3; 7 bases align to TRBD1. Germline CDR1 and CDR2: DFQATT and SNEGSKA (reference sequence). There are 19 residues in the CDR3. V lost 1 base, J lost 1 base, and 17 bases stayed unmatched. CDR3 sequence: CSARGNRGRSLLRTDTQYF. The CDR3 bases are TGCAGTGCTAGAGGGAATAGGGGGCGCAGTCTACTTCGCACAGATACGCAGTATTTT.

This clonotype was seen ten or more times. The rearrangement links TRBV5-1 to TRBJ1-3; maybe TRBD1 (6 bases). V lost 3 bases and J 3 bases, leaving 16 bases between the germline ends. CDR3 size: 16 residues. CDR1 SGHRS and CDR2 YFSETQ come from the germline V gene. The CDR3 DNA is TGCGCCAGCAGCTCGCCGCTACAGGGTTTTGGAAACACCATATATTTT. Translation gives CASSSPLQGFGNTIYF.

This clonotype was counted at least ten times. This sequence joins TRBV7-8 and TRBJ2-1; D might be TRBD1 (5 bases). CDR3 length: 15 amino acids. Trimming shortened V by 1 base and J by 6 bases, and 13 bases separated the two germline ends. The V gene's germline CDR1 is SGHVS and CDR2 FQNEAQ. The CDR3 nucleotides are TGTGCCAGCAGCTTAGGCCTCCCAGGGTTCAATGAGCAGTTCTTC. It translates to CASSLGLPGFNEQFF.

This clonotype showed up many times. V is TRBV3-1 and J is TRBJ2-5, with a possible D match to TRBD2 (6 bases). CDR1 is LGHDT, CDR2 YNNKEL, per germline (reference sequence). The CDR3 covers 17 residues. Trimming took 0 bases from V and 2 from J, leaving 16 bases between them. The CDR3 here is CASSQEHPFRGQETQYF. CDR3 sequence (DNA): TGTGCCAGCAGCCAAGAGCATCCGTTTCGGGGGCAAGAGACCCAGTACTTC.

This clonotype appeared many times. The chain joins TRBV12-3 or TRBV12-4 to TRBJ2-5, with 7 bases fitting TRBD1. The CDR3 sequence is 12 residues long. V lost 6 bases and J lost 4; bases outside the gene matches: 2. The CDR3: CASSWDRETQYF. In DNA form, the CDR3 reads TGTGCCAGCAGCTGGGACAGAGAGACCCAGTACTTC.

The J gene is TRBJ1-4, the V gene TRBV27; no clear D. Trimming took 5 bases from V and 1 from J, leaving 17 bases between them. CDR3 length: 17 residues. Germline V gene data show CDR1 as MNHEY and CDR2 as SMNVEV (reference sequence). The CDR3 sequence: CASSPTDLGITNEKLFF. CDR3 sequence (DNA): TGTGCCAGCAGTCCTACAGACCTCGGGATAACTAATGAAAAACTGTTTTTT.